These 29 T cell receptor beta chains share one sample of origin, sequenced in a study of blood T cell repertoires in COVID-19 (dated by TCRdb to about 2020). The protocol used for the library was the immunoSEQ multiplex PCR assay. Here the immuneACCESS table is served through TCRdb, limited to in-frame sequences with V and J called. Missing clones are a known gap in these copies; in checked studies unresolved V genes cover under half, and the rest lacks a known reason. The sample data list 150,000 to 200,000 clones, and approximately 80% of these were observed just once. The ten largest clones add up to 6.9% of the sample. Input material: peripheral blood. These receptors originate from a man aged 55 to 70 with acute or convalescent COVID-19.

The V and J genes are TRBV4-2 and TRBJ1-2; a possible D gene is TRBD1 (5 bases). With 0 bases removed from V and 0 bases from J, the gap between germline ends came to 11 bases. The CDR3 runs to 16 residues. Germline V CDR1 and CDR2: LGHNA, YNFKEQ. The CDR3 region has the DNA TGTGCCAGCAGCCAAGATATACAGGCGACTAACTATGGCTACACCTTC. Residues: CASSQDIQATNYGYTF.

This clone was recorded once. DNA of the CDR3: TGTGCCATCAGCAGTCAATGGACACCCCACAGCTCTGGGGCCAACGTCCTGACTTTC. It specifies CAISSQWTPHSSGANVLTF. The gene calls are TRBV10-3 and TRBJ2-6, with D tentatively TRBD1 (5 bases). The ends were cut back, 6 bases at V and 0 bases at J, with 21 bases in the middle. Per the germline V gene, CDR1 is ENHRY and CDR2 is SYGVKD. The CDR3 loop spans 19 amino acids.

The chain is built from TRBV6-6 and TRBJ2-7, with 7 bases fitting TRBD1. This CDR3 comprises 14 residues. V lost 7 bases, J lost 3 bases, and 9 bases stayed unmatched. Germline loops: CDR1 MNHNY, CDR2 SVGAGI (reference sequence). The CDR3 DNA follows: TGTGCCAGCACCATAGACAGGGATCACTACGAGCAGTACTTC. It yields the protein CASTIDRDHYEQYF.

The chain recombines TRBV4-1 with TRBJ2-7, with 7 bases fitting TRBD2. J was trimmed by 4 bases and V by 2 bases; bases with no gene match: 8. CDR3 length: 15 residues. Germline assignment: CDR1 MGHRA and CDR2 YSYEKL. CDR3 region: CASSQPGTKAYEQYF. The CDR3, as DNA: TGCGCCAGCAGCCAACCCGGGACTAAGGCATACGAGCAGTACTTC.

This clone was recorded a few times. As DNA, the CDR3 is TGTGCCAGCAGCCCAATCCTGACCCCGACAGGGCACAATGAGCAGTTCTTC. Translating gives CASSPILTPTGHNEQFF. The chain combines TRBV7-9 with TRBJ2-1, with 7 nucleotides matching TRBD1. The CDR3 is made up of 17 amino acids. Germline values: CDR1 SEHNR, CDR2 FQNEAQ (reference sequence). The trim removed 5 bases at V and 5 bases at J, leaving 15 bases unmatched.

CDR3 region: CASSHLGTGGLNGYTF. CDR3 coding DNA: TGCGCCAGCAGCCACTTGGGGACAGGGGGCCTAAATGGCTACACCTTC. The V call is TRBV4-3, the J call TRBJ1-2; 12 bases line up with TRBD1. The V segment lost 3 bases and the J segment 6 bases; nucleotides outside the gene matches: 8. The CDR3 consists of 16 residues. Germline V gene sequence: CDR1 LGHNA, CDR2 YSLEER.

The CDR3: CASTQDSYNSPLHF. CDR3 bases: TGTGCCAGCACGCAGGATTCCTATAATTCACCCCTCCACTTT. This chain links TRBV2 with TRBJ1-6; D remains ambiguous. The CDR3 covers 14 residues. Germline CDR1 SNHLY, CDR2 FYNNEI. The germline V and J ends were trimmed by 7 bases and 1 base, with 8 bases remaining between them.

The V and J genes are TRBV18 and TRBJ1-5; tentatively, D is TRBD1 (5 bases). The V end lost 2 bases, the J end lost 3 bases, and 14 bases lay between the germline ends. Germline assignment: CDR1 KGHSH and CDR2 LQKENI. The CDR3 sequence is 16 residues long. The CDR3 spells CASSPTSGGNNQPQHF. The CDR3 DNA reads TGTGCCAGCTCACCAACATCGGGGGGAAACAATCAGCCCCAGCATTTT.

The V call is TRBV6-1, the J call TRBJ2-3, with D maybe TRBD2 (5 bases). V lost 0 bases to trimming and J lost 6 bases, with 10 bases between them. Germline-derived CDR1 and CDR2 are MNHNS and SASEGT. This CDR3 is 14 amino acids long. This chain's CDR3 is CASSEAGEGDTQYF. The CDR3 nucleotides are TGTGCCAGCAGTGAAGCGGGAGAGGGTGATACGCAGTATTTT.

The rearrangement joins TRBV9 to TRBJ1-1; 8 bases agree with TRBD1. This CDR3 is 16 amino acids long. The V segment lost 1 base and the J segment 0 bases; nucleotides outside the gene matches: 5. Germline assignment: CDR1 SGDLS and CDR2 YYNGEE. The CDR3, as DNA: TGTGCCAGCAGCGTATCAGGGGGCAGATTGAACACTGAAGCTTTCTTT. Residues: CASSVSGGRLNTEAFF.

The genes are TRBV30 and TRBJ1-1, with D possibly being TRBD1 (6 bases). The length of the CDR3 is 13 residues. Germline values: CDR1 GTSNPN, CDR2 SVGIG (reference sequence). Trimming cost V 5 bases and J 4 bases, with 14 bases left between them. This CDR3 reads CAWAGQMGTEAFF. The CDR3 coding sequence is TGTGCCTGGGCCGGACAGATGGGCACTGAAGCTTTCTTT.

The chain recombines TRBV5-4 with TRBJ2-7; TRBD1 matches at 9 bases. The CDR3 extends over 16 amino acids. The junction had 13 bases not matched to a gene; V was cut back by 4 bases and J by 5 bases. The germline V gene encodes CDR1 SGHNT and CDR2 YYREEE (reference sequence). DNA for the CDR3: TGTGCCAGCAGCCGACCTGGGCGGACAGGGGACGACGAGCAGTACTTC. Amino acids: CASSRPGRTGDDEQYF.

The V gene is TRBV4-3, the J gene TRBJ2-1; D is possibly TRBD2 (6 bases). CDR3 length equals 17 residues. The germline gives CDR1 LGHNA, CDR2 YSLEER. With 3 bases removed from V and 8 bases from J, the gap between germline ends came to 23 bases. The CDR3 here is CASSHLPPGVGTDEQFF. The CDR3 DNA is TGCGCCAGCAGCCACCTCCCCCCGGGGGTCGGGACCGATGAGCAGTTCTTC.

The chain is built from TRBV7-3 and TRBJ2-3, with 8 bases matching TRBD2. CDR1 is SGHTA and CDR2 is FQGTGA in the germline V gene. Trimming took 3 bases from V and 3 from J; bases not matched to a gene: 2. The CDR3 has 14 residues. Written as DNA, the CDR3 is TGTGCCAGCAGCTTTAGCGGGGCGACAGATACGCAGTATTTT. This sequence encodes CASSFSGATDTQYF.

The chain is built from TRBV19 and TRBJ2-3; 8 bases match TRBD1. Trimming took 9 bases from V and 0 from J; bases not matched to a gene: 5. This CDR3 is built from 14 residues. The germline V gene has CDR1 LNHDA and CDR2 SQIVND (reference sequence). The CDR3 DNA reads TGTGCCAGCACACGACAGGGGAGCACAGATACGCAGTATTTT. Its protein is CASTRQGSTDTQYF.

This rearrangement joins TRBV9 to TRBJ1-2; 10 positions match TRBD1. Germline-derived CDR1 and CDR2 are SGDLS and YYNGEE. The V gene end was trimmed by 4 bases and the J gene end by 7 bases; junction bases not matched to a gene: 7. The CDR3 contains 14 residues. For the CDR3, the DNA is TGTGCCAGCAGCACCGAGACAGGGGGCCGTGGCTACACCTTC. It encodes CASSTETGGRGYTF. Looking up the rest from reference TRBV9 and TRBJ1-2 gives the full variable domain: DSGVTQTPKHLITATGQRVTLRCSPRSGDLSVYWYQQSLDQGLQFLIQYYNGEERAKGNILERFSAQQFPDLHSELNLSSLELGDSALYFCASSTETGGRGYTFGSGTRLTVV.

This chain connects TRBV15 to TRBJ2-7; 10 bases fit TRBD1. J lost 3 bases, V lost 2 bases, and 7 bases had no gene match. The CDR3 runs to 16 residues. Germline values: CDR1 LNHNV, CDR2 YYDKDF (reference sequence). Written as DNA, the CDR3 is TGTGCCACCAGCAGAACAGGGACAGGGGATTTCTACGAGCAGTACTTC. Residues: CATSRTGTGDFYEQYF.

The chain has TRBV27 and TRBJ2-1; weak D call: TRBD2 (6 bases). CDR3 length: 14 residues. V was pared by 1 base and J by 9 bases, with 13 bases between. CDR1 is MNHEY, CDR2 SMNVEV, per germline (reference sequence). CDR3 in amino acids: CASSLLGPEGEQFF. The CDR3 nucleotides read TGTGCCAGCAGTTTATTAGGGCCGGAGGGTGAGCAGTTCTTC.

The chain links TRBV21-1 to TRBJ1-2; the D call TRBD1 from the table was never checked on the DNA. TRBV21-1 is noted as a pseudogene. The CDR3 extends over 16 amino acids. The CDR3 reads CASGRPTGDLGYGYTF. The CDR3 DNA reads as TGTGCCAGCGGTCGCCCCACAGGCGACCTTGGGTATGGCTACACCTTC.

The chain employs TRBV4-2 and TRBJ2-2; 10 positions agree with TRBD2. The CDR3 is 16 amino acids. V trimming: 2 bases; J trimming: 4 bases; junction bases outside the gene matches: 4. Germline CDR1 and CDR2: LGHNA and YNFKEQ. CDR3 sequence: CASSQTGTSATGELFF. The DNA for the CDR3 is TGTGCCAGCAGCCAAACCGGGACTAGCGCCACCGGGGAGCTGTTTTTT.

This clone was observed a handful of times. For the CDR3, the DNA is TGTGCCACCCGACGGGACTCCTATAATTCACCCCTCCACTTT. Its translation is CATRRDSYNSPLHF. This sequence joins TRBV19 and TRBJ1-6; D is undetermined. V was trimmed by 10 bases and J by 0 bases, leaving 10 bases between them. The germline CDR1 and CDR2 sequences are LNHDA and SQIVND (reference sequence). This CDR3 is 14 amino acids long.

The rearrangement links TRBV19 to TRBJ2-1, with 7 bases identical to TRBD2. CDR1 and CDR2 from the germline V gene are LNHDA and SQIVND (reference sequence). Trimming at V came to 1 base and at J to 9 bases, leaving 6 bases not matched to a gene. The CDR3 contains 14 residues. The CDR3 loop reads CASSIGEGLGEQFF. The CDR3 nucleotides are TGTGCCAGTAGTATAGGGGAGGGGCTGGGTGAGCAGTTCTTC.

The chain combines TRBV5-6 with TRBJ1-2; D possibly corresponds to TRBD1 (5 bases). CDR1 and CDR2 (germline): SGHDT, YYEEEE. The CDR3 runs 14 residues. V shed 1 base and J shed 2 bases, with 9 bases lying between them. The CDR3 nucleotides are TGTGCCAGCAGCTTGTACAGGAACAACTATGGCTACACCTTC. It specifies CASSLYRNNYGYTF. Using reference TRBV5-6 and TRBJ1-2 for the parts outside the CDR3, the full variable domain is DAGVTQSPTHLIKTRGQQVTLRCSPKSGHDTVSWYQQALGQGPQFIFQYYEEEERQRGNFPDRFSGHQFPNYSSELNVNALLLGDSALYLCASSLYRNNYGYTFGSGTRLTVV.

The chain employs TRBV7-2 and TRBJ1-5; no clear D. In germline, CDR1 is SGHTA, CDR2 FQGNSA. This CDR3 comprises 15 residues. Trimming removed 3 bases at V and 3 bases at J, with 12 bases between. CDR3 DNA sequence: TGTGCCAGCAGCTTTTCGTCCCAGAACAATCAGCCCCAGCATTTT. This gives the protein CASSFSSQNNQPQHF. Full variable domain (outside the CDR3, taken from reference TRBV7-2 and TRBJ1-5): GAGVSQSPSNKVTEKGKDVELRCDPISGHTALYWYRQSLGQGLEFLIYFQGNSAPDKSGLPSDRFSAERTGGSVSTLTIQRTQQEDSAVYLCASSFSSQNNQPQHFGDGTRLSIL.

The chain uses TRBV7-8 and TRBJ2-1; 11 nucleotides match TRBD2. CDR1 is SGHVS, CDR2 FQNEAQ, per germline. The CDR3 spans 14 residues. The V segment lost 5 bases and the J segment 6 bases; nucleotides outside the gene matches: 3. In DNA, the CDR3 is TGTGCCAGCAGCACCGGGACTAGCGGCAATGAGCAGTTCTTC. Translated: CASSTGTSGNEQFF.

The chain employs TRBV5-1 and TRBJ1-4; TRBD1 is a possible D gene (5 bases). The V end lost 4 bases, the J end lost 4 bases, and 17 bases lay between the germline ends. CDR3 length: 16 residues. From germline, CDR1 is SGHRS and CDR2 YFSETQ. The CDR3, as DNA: TGCGCCAGCAGCCTCCCAAGGGACTCCAATAATGAAAAACTGTTTTTT. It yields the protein CASSLPRDSNNEKLFF.

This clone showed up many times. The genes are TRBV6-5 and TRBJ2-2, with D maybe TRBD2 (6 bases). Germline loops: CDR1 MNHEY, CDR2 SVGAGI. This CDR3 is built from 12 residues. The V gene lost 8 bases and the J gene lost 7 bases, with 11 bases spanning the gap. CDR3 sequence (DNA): TGTGCCAGCCTGGGGGGAGGCGGGGAGCTGTTTTTT. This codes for CASLGGGGELFF.

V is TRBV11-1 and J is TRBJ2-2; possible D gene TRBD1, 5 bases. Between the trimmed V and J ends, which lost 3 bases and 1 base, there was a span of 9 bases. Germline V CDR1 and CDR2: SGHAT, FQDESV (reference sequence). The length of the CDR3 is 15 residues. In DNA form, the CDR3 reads TGTGCCAGCAGCTTTCTGACAGAGAACACCGGGGAGCTGTTTTTT. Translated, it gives CASSFLTENTGELFF. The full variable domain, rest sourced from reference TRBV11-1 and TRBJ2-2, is EAEVAQSPRYKITEKSQAVAFWCDPISGHATLYWYRQILGQGPELLVQFQDESVVDDSQLPKDRFSAERLKGVDSTLKIQPAELGDSAMYLCASSFLTENTGELFFGEGSRLTVL.

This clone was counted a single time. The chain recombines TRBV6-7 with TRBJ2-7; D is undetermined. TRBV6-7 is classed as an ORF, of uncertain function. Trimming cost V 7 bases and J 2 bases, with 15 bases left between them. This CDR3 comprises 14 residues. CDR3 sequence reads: CASNYVWLTYEQYF. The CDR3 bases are TGTGCCAGCAACTACGTCTGGCTAACCTACGAGCAGTACTTC.